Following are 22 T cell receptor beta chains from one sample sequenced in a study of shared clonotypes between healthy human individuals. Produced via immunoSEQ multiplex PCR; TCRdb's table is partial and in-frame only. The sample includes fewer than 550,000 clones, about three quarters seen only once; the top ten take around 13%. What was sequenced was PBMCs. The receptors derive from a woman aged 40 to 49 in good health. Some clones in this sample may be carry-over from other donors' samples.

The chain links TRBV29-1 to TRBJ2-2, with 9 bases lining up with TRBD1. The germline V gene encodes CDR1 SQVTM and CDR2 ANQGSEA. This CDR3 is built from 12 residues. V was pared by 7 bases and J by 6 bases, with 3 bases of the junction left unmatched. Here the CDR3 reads CSARQGAGELFF. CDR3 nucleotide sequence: TGCAGCGCTAGACAGGGGGCCGGGGAGCTGTTTTTT.

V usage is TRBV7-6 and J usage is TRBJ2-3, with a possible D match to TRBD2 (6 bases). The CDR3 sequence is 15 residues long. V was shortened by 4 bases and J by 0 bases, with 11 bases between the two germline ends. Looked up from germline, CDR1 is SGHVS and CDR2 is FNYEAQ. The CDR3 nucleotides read TGTGCCAGCAGCTCGGGACTCTATAGCACAGATACGCAGTATTTT. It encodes CASSSGLYSTDTQYF. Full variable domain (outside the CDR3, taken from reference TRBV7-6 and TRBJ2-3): GAGVSQSPRYKVTKRGQDVALRCDPISGHVSLYWYRQALGQGPEFLTYFNYEAQQDKSGLPNDRFSAERPEGSISTLTIQRTEQRDSAMYRCASSSGLYSTDTQYFGPGTRLTVL.

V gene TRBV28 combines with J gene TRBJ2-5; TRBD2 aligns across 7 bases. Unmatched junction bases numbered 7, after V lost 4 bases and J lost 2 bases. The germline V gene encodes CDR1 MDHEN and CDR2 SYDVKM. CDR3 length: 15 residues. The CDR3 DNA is TGTGCCAGCAGTTCACCCCTCGGGGGGCAAGAGACCCAGTACTTC. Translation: CASSSPLGGQETQYF.

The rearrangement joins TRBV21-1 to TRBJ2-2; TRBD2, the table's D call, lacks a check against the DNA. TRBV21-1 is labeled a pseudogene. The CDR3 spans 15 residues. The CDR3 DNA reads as TGTGCCAGCAGCAATCGTGCGGCGAACACCGGGGAGCTGTTTTTT. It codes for CASSNRAANTGELFF.

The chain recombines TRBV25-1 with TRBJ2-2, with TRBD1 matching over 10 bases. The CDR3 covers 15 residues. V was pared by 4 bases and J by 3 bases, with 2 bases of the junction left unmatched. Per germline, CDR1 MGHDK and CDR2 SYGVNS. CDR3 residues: CASSVGTGDTGELFF. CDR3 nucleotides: TGTGCCAGCAGTGTAGGGACAGGGGACACCGGGGAGCTGTTTTTT. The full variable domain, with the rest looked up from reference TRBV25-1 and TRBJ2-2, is EADIYQTPRYLVIGTGKKITLECSQTMGHDKMYWYQQDPGMELHLIHYSYGVNSTEKGDLSSESTVSRIRTEHFPLTLESARPSHTSQYLCASSVGTGDTGELFFGEGSRLTVL.

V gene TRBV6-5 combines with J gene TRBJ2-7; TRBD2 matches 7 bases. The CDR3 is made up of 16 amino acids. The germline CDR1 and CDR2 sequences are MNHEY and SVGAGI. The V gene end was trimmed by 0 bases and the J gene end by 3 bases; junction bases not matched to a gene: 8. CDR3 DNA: TGTGCCAGCAGTTACTCTAGGGTGCTAGCGGACTACGAGCAGTACTTC. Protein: CASSYSRVLADYEQYF.

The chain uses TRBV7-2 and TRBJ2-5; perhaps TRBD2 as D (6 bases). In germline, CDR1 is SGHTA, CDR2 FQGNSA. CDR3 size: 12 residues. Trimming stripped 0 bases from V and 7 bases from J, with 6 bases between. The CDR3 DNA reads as TGTGCCAGCAGCTTAGCCGGGGGGACCCAGTACTTC. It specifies CASSLAGGTQYF.

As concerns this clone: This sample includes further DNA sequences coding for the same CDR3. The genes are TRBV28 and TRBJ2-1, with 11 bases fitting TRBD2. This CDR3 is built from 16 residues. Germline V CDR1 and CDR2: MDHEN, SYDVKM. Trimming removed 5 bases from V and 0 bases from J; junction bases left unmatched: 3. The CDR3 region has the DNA TGTGCCAGCAGTCCCGGACTAGCGGGCTCCTACAATGAGCAGTTCTTC. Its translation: CASSPGLAGSYNEQFF.

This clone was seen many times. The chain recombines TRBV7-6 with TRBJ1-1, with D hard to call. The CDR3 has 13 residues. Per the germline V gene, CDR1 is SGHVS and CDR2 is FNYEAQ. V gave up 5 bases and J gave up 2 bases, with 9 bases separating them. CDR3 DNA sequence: TGTGCCAGCAGCGGTTACAGAAACACTGAAGCTTTCTTT. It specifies CASSGYRNTEAFF.

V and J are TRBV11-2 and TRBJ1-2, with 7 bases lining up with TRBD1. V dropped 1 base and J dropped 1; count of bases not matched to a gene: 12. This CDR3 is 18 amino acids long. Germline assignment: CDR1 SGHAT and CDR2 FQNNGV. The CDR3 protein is CASSLVGGGPSFNYGYTF. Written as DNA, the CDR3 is TGTGCCAGCAGCTTAGTGGGAGGGGGCCCTTCATTTAACTATGGCTACACCTTC.

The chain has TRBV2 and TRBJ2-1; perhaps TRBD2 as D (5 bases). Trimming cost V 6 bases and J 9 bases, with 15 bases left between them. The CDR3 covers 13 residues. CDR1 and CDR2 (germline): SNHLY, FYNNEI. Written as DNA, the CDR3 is TGTGCCAGCAGCGCACAACAAGGAGGTGAGCAGTTCTTC. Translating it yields CASSAQQGGEQFF.

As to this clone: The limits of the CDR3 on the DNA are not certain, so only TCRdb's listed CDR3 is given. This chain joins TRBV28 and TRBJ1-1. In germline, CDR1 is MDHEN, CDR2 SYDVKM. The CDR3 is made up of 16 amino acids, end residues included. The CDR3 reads CASSLRAGALNTEAFF.

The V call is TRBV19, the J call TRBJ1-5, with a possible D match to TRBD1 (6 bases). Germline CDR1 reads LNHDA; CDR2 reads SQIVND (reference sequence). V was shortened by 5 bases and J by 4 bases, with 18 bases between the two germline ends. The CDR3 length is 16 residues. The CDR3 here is CASSALTGSGNQPQHF. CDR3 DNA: TGTGCCAGTAGTGCTCTTACAGGGTCGGGGAATCAGCCCCAGCATTTT.

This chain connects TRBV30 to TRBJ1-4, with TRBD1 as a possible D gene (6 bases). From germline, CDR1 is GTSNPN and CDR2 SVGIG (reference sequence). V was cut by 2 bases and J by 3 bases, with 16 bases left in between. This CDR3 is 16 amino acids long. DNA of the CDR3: TGTGCCTGGAGTCCACCCTGGACAGCTTCTAATGAAAAACTGTTTTTT. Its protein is CAWSPPWTASNEKLFF.

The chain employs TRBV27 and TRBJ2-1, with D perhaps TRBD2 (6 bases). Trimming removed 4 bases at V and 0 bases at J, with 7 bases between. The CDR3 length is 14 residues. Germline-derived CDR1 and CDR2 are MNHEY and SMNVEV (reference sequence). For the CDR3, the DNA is TGTGCCAGCAGTTCCGGGGGCTCCTACAATGAGCAGTTCTTC. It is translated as CASSSGGSYNEQFF.

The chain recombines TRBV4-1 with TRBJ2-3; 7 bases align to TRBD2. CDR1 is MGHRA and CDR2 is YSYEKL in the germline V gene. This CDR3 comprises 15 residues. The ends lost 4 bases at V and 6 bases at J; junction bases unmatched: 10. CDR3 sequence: CASSPGLQTPDTQYF. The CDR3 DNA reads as TGCGCCAGCAGCCCGGGACTACAGACCCCGGATACGCAGTATTTT.

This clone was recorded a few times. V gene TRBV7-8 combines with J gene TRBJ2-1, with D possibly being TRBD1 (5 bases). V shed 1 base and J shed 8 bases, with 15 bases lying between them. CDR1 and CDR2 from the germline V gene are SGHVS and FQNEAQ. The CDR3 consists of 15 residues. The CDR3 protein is CASSLVGAATDEQFF. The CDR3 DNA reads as TGTGCCAGCAGCTTAGTAGGGGCCGCTACGGATGAGCAGTTCTTC. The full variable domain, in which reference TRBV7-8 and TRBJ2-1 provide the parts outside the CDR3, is GAGVSQSPRYKVAKRGQDVALRCDPISGHVSLFWYQQALGQGPEFLTYFQNEAQLDKSGLPSDRFFAERPEGSVSTLKIQRTQQEDSAVYLCASSLVGAATDEQFFGPGTRLTVL.

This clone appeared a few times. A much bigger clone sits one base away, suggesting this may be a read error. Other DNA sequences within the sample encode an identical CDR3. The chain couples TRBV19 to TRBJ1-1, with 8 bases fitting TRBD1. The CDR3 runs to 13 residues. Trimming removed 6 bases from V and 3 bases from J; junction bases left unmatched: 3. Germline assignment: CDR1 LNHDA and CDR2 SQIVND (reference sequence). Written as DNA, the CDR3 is TGTGCCAGTAGCTCGACAGGGGACACTGAAGCTTTCTTT. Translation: CASSSTGDTEAFF.

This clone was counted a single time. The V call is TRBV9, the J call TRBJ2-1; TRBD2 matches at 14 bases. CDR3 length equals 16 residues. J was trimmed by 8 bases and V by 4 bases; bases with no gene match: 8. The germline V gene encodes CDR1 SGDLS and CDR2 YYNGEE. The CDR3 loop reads CASSTGTSGRSDEQFF. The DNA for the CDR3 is TGTGCCAGCAGCACTGGGACTAGCGGGAGATCGGATGAGCAGTTCTTC.

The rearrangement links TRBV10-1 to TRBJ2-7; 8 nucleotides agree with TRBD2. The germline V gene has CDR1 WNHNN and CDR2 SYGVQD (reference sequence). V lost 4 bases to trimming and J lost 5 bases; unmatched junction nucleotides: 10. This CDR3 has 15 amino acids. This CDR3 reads CASSVGGGRSDEQYF. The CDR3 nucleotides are TGCGCCAGCAGTGTCGGGGGGGGCAGGAGCGACGAGCAGTACTTC.

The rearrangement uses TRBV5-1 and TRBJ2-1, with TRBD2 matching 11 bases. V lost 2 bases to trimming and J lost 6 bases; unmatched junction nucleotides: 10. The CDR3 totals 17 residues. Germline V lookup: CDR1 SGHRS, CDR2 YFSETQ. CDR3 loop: CASSLRDPGTSGNEQFF. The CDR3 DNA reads TGCGCCAGCAGCTTACGAGATCCGGGGACTAGCGGCAATGAGCAGTTCTTC. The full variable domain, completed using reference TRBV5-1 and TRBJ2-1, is KAGVTQTPRYLIKTRGQQVTLSCSPISGHRSVSWYQQTPGQGLQFLFEYFSETQRNKGNFPGRFSGRQFSNSRSEMNVSTLELGDSALYLCASSLRDPGTSGNEQFFGPGTRLTVL.

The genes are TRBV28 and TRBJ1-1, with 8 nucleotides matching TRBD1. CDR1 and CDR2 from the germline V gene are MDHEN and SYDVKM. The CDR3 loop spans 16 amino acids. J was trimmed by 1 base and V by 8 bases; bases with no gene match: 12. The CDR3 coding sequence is TGTGCCAGCGGTTGGGTGGGACAGGAGTCGAACACTGAAGCTTTCTTT. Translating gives CASGWVGQESNTEAFF. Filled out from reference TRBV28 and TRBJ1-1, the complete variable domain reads DVKVTQSSRYLVKRTGEKVFLECVQDMDHENMFWYRQDPGLGLRLIYFSYDVKMKEKGDIPEGYSVSREKKERFSLILESASTNQTSMYLCASGWVGQESNTEAFFGQGTRLTVV.